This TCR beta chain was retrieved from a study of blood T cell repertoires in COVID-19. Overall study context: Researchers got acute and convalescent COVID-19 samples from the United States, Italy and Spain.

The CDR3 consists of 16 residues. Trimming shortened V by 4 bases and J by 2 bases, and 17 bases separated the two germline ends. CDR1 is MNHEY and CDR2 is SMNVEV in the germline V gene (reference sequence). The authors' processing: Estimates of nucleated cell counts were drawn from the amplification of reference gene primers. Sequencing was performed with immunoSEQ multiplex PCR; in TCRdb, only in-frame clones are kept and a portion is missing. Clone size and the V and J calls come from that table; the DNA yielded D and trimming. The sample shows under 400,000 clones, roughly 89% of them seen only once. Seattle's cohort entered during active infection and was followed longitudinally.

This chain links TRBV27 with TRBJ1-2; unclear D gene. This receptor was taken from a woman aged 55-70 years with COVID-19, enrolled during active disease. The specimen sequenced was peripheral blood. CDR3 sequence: CASSSYSDPGNYGYTF. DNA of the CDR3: TGTGCCAGCAGTTCCTACAGTGACCCAGGAAACTATGGCTACACCTTC.